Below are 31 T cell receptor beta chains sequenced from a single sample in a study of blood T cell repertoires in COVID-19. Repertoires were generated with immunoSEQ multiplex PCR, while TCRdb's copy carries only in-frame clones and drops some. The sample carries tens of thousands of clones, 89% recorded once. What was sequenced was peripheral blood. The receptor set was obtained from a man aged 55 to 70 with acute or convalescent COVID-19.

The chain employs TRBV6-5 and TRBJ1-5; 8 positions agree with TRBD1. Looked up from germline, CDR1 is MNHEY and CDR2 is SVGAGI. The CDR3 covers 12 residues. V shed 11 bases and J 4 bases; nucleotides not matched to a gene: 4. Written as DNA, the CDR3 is TGTGCCGGGGGACAGGCAAATCAGCCCCAGCATTTT. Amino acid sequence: CAGGQANQPQHF.

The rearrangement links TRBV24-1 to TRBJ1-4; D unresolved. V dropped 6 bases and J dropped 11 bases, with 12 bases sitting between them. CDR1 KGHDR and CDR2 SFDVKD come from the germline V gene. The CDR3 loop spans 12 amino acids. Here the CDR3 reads CATSLTGEKLFF. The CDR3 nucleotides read TGTGCCACCAGTCTCACCGGGGAGAAACTGTTTTTT.

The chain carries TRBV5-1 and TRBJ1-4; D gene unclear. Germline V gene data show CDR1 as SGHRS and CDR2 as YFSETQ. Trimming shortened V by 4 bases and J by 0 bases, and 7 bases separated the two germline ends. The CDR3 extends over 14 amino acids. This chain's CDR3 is CASSPTTTNEKLFF. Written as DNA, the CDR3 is TGCGCCAGCAGCCCAACAACAACTAATGAAAAACTGTTTTTT.

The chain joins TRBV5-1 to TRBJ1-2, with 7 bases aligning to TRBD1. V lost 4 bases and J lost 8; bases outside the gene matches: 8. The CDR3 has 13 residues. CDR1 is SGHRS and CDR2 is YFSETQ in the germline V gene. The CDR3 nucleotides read TGCGCCAGCAGCACGACAGGGCAGAGCGGCTACACCTTC. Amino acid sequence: CASSTTGQSGYTF.

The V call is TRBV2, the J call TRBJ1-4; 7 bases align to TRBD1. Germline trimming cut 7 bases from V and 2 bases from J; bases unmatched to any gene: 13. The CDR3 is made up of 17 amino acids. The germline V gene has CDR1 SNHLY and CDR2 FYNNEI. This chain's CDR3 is CASKWDSKIGTNEKLFF. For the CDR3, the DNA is TGTGCCAGCAAGTGGGACAGCAAAATTGGGACTAATGAAAAACTGTTTTTT.

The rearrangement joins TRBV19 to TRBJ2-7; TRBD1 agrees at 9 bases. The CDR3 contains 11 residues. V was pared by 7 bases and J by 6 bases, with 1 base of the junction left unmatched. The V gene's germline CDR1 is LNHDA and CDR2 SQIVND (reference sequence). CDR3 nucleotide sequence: TGTGCCAGTACGGACAGGGGCGAGCAGTACTTC. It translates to CASTDRGEQYF.

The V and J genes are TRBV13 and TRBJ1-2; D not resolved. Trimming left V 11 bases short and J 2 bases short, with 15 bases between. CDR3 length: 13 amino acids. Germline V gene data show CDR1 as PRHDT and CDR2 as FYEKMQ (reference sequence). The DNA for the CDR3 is TGTGCCGTCCAGAGACTCTCGAACTATGGCTACACCTTC. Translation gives CAVQRLSNYGYTF.

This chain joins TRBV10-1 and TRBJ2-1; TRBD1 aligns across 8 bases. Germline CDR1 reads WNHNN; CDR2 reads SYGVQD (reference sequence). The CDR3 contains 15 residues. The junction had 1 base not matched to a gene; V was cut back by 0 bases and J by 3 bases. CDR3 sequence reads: CASSESQGGYNEQFF. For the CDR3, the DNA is TGCGCCAGCAGTGAGTCACAGGGGGGCTACAATGAGCAGTTCTTC.

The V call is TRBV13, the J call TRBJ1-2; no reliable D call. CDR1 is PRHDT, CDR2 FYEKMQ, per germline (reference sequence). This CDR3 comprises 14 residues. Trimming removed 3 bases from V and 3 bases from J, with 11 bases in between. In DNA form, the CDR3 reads TGTGCCAGCAGCTTTAGCGCGGGATACTATGGCTACACCTTC. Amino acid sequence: CASSFSAGYYGYTF.

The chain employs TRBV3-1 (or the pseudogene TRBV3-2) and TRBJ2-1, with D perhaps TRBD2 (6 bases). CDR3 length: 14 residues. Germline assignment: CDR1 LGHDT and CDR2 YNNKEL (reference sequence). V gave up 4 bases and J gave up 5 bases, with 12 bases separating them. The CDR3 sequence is CASSLLSGNNEQFF. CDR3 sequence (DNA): TGTGCCAGCAGCCTTCTTAGCGGAAACAATGAGCAGTTCTTC.

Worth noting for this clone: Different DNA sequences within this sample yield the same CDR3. The chain's CDR3 is CASSIATGKNQPQHF. CDR3 DNA: TGTGCCAGTAGTATAGCGACAGGGAAGAATCAGCCCCAGCATTTT. The chain recombines TRBV19 with TRBJ1-5, with TRBD1 matching 7 bases. This CDR3 contains 15 residues. Trimming at V came to 1 base and at J to 4 bases, leaving 4 bases not matched to a gene. Per germline, CDR1 LNHDA and CDR2 SQIVND (reference sequence).

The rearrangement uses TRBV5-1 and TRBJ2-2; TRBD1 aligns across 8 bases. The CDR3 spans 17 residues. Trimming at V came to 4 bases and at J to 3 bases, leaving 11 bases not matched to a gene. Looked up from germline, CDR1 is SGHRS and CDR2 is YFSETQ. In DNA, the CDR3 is TGCGCCAGCAGCACTACCAGGACAGGGCTGTACACCGGGGAGCTGTTTTTT. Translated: CASSTTRTGLYTGELFF.

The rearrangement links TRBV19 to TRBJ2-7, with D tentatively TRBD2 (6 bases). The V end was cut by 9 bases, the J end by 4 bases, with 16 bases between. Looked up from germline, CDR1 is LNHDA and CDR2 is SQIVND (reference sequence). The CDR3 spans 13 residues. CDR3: CASSVSGRYEQYF. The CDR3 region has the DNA TGTGCCAGCAGCGTCTCGGGGAGGTACGAGCAGTACTTC.

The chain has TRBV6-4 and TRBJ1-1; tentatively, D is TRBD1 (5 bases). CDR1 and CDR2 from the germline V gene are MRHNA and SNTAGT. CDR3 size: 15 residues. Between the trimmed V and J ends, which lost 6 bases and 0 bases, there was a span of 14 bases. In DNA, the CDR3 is TGTGCCAGCAGAAGGAGTCAAGGGGTGAACACTGAAGCTTTCTTT. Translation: CASRRSQGVNTEAFF.

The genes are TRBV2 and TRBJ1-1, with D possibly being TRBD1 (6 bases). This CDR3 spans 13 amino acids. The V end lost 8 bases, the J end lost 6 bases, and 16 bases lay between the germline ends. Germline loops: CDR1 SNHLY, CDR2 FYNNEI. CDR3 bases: TGTGCCAGCGGTCAGGGGATGGACGCTGAAGCTTTCTTT. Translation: CASGQGMDAEAFF. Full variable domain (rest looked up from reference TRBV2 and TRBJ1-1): EPEVTQTPSHQVTQMGQEVILRCVPISNHLYFYWYRQILGQKVEFLVSFYNNEISEKSEIFDDQFSVERPDGSNFTLKIRSTKLEDSAMYFCASGQGMDAEAFFGQGTRLTVV.

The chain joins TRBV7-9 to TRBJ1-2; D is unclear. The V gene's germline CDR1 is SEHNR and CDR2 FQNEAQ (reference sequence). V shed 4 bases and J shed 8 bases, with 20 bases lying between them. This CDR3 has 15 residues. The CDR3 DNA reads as TGTGCCAGCAGCTCGAGGTTTCGGGTCCCCGGGGGCTACACCTTC. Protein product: CASSSRFRVPGGYTF.

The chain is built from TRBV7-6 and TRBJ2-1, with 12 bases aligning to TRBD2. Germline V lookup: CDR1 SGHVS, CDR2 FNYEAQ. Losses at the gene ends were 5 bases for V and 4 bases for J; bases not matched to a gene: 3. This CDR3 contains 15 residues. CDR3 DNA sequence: TGTGCCAGCAGCCAAACTAGCGGGGGGTACAATGAGCAGTTCTTC. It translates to CASSQTSGGYNEQFF.

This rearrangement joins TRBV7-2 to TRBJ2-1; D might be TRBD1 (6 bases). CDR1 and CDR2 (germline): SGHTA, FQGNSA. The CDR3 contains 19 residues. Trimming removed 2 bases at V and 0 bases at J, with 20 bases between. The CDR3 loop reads CASSLPRDTRLSSYNEQFF. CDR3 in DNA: TGTGCCAGCAGCTTACCCCGGGACACCAGATTAAGCTCCTACAATGAGCAGTTCTTC.

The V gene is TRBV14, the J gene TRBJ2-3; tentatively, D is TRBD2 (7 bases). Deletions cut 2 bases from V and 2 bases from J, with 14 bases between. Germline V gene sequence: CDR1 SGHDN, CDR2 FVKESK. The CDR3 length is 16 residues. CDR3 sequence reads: CASSQRAGAFTDTQYF. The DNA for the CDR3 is TGTGCCAGCAGCCAAAGGGCGGGGGCCTTCACAGATACGCAGTATTTT.

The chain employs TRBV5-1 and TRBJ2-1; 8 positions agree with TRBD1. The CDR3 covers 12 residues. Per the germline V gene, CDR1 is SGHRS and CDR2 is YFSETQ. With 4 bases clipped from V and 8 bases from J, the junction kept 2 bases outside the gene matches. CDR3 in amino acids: CASSAGGHEQFF. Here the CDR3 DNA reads TGCGCCAGCAGCGCAGGGGGCCATGAGCAGTTCTTC.

The CDR3 DNA reads as TGTGCCAGCAGTCACCGGGACACCAACACTGAAGCTTTCTTT. This translates into CASSHRDTNTEAFF. V gene TRBV27 combines with J gene TRBJ1-1, with D perhaps TRBD1 (6 bases). Trimming took off 5 bases at V and 2 bases at J, with 12 bases between the two ends. This CDR3 has 14 residues. CDR1 is MNHEY, CDR2 SMNVEV, per germline (reference sequence).

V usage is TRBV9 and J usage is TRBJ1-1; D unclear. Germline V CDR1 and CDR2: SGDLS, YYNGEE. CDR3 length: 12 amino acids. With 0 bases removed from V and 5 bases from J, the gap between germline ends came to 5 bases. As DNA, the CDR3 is TGTGCCAGCAGCGTAGGCGCGACTGAAGCTTTCTTT. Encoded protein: CASSVGATEAFF.

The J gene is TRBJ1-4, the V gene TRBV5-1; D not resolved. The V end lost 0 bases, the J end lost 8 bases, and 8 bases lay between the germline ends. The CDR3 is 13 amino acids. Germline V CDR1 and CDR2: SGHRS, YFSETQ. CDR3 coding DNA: TGCGCCAGCAGCTTGGGGCCCGGGGAAAAACTGTTTTTT. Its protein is CASSLGPGEKLFF.

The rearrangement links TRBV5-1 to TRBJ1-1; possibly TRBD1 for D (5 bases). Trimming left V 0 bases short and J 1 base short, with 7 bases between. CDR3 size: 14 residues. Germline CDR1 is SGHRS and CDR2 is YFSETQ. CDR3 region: CASSLGQPNTEAFF. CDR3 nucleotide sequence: TGCGCCAGCAGCTTGGGACAGCCGAACACTGAAGCTTTCTTT.

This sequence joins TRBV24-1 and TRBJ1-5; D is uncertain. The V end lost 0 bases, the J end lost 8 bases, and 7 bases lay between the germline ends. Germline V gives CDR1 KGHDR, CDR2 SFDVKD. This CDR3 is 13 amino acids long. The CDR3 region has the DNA TGTGCCACCAGTGATTTGGCCGGGGAGCCCCAGCATTTT. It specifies CATSDLAGEPQHF.

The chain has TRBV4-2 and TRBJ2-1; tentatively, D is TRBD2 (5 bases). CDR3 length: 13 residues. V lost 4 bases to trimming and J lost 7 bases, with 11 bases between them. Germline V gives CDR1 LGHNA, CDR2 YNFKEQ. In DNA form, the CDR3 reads TGTGCCAGCAGCCCCGGACTCCGAAATGAGCAGTTCTTC. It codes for CASSPGLRNEQFF.

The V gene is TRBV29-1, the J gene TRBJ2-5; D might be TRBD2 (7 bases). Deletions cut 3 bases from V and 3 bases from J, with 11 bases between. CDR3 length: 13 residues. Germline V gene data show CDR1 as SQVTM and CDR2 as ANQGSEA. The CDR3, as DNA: TGCAGCGTTGAGTCGGGGGGCAAAGAGACCCAGTACTTC. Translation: CSVESGGKETQYF. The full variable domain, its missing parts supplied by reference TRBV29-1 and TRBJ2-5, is SAVISQKPSRDICQRGTSLTIQCQVDSQVTMMFWYRQQPGQSLTLIATANQGSEATYESGFVIDKFPISRPNLTFSTLTVSNMSPEDSSIYLCSVESGGKETQYFGPGTRLLVL.

As DNA, the CDR3 is TGTGCCAGCAGCCACGACAGGTCTAATGAAAAACTGTTTTTT. It is translated as CASSHDRSNEKLFF. The chain links TRBV7-9 to TRBJ1-4; TRBD1 is a possible D gene (6 bases). The CDR3 runs to 14 residues. CDR1 and CDR2 from the germline V gene are SEHNR and FQNEAQ (reference sequence). The V end lost 5 bases, the J end lost 3 bases, and 10 bases lay between the germline ends.

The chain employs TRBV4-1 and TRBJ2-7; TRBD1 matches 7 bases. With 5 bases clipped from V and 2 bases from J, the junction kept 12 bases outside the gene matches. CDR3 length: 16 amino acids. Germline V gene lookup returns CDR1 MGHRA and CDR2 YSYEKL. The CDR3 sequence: CASSFRTGKVAYEQYF. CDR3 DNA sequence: TGCGCCAGCAGCTTCCGGACAGGAAAGGTCGCCTACGAGCAGTACTTC.

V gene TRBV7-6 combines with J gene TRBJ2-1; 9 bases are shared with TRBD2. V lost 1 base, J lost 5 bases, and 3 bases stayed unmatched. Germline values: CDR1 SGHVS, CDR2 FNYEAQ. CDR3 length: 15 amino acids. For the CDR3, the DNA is TGTGCCAGCAGCTTAGGGGCGGGGGGGAACAATGAGCAGTTCTTC. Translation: CASSLGAGGNNEQFF.

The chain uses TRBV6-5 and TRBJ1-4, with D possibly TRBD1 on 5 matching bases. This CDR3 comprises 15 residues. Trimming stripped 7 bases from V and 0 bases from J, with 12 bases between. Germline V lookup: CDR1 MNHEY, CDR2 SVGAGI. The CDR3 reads CASNGGGATNEKLFF. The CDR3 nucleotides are TGTGCCAGCAACGGCGGGGGAGCAACTAATGAAAAACTGTTTTTT.